This paragraph reports one T cell receptor (beta chain). The antigen is not known. The source of the sample is a study of T cells in narcolepsy. Study background: Patients with NT1 or NT2 and healthy control donors were enrolled.

Sequencing used immunoSEQ multiplex PCR; TCRdb keeps in-frame clones, though not all of them. Of about 36,000 clones in the sample, 81% were seen once. The CDR3 sequence is 15 residues long. Germline V gives CDR1 SGHNT, CDR2 YYREEE (reference sequence). Trimming at V came to 5 bases and at J to 2 bases, leaving 6 bases not matched to a gene. Study findings and constraints: Autoreactive clone sequences were missing from some blood memory CD4+ repertoires.

The receptor comes from a human donor in good health. The sample consisted of memory (CD45RA-) CD4+ T cells from blood. The chain couples TRBV5-4 to TRBJ2-3, with 9 positions matching TRBD2. DNA of the CDR3: TGTGCCAGCAGTTTAGCGGGAGTGAACACAGATACGCAGTATTTT. Amino acids: CASSLAGVNTDTQYF.